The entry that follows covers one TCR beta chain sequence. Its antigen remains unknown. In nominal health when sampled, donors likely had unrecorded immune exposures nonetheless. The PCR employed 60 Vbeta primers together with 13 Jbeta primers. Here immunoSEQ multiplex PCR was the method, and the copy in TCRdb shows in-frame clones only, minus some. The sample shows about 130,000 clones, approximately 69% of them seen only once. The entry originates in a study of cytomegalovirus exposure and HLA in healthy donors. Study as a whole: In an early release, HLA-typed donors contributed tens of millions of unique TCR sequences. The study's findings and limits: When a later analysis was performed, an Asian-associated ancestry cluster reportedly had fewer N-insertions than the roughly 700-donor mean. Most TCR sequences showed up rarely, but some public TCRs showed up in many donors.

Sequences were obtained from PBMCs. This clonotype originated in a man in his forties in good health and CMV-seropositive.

In nucleotides, the CDR3 is TGTGCCAGCAGTGGGGGGACTAGCGGGAGAGCGGAGACCCAGTACTTC. Its protein product is CASSGGTSGRAETQYF. The chain combines TRBV2 with TRBJ2-5; 14 bases match TRBD2. The CDR3 covers 16 residues. The V and J ends lost 4 bases and 5 bases, in that order; junction bases with no gene match: 6. CDR1 is SNHLY, CDR2 FYNNEI, per germline.